A single sample is the source of the 15 T cell receptor beta chains below, sequenced in a study of human T cells and chemical hapten exposure. TCRdb re-analysed the RACE reads in MiXCR, keeping a single row per CDR3 protein. The sample lists 250,000 or so distinct CDR3 sequences; just under 8% were seen once. Time point given: pre-sensitization, week 0. Treatment of the sample: therapeutic diphenylcyclopropenone sensitization with weekly scalp DPC. This sample comprised whole blood, obtained in connection with sensitization to the hapten diphenylcyclopropenone (DPC). All receptors come from a man aged 18 to 30 with alopecia areata. Some clones in this sample may be carry-over from other donors' samples.

This clonotype was detected a few times. The chain links TRBV24-1 to TRBJ2-1; D is unclear. The germline V gene has CDR1 KGHDR and CDR2 SFDVKD. CDR3 length: 11 amino acids. In DNA, the CDR3 is TGTCCAACACCATCCTCTCATGAGCAGTTCTTC. Translation gives CPTPSSHEQFF.

J is TRBJ1-2 and V is TRBV7-9, with 8 bases that match TRBD1. Looked up from germline, CDR1 is SEHNR and CDR2 is FQNEAQ (reference sequence). Germline trimming cut 4 bases from V and 3 bases from J; bases unmatched to any gene: 7. The CDR3 extends over 15 amino acids. CDR3 DNA sequence: TGTGCCAGCAGCTCAGGACAGGGTGGCGACTATGGCTACACCTTC. It is translated as CASSSGQGGDYGYTF.

The rearrangement uses TRBV11-1 and TRBJ2-1; D remains unclear. Between the trimmed V and J ends, which lost 3 bases and 3 bases, there was a span of 6 bases. This CDR3 comprises 13 residues. Germline lookup yields CDR1 SGHAT and CDR2 FQDESV (reference sequence). CDR3 sequence (DNA): TGTGCCAGCAGCTTTGGCTACTACAATGAGCAGTTCTTC. This translates into CASSFGYYNEQFF.

This clonotype occurred many times. The rearrangement joins TRBV25-1 to TRBJ2-3; 10 bases agree with TRBD2. Trimming at V came to 6 bases and at J to 5 bases, leaving 11 bases not matched to a gene. CDR3 size: 16 residues. The V gene's germline CDR1 is MGHDK and CDR2 SYGVNS. CDR3 DNA sequence: TGTGCCAGCAGAGAGGAAGCGGGGGGGCGGGGAGATACGCAGTATTTT. Amino acids: CASREEAGGRGDTQYF.

The V call is TRBV4-2, the J call TRBJ2-5; 9 bases fit TRBD1. This CDR3 comprises 16 residues. CDR1 is LGHNA, CDR2 YNFKEQ, per germline. Trimming at V came to 5 bases and at J to 5 bases, leaving 12 bases not matched to a gene. Here the CDR3 reads CASSYQTPGQGETQYF. In nucleotides, the CDR3 is TGTGCCAGCAGCTATCAGACCCCCGGACAGGGGGAGACCCAGTACTTC.

This clonotype has a handful of counts. V and J are TRBV20-1 and TRBJ2-7, with a weak D call TRBD1 (6 bases). CDR1 is DFQATT and CDR2 is SNEGSKA in the germline V gene (reference sequence). V shed 5 bases and J shed 2 bases, with 19 bases lying between them. This CDR3 is 15 amino acids long. As DNA, the CDR3 is TGCAGTGCTCCCTCTGAGTGGGGGCCCACCTACGAGCAGTACTTC. This sequence encodes CSAPSEWGPTYEQYF.

This clonotype appeared many times. The CDR3 DNA reads TGTGCCAGCAGCGTAGGGCCCTCACCCCTGACAGGGGGCTCTGGAAACACCATATATTTT. This gives the protein CASSVGPSPLTGGSGNTIYF. The V call is TRBV9, the J call TRBJ1-3; 9 bases align to TRBD1. Trimming at V came to 0 bases and at J to 0 bases, leaving 13 bases not matched to a gene. The germline V gene has CDR1 SGDLS and CDR2 YYNGEE. This CDR3 has 20 residues.

Only a few counts were recorded for this clonotype. This sequence joins TRBV4-3 and TRBJ2-1; D may be TRBD2 (5 bases). Germline lookup yields CDR1 LGHNA and CDR2 YSLEER. Trimming pared 4 bases from V and 10 bases from J, leaving 14 bases between. The CDR3 sequence is 13 residues long. The CDR3 protein is CASSRSGHPEQFF. The CDR3 DNA reads as TGCGCCAGCAGCCGAAGCGGCCACCCCGAGCAGTTCTTC.

The J gene is TRBJ1-6, the V gene TRBV7-2; D call uncertain. The CDR3 has 15 residues. From germline, CDR1 is SGHTA and CDR2 FQGNSA. The germline V and J ends were trimmed by 0 bases and 5 bases, with 8 bases remaining between them. This CDR3 reads CASSLAGDNNSPLHF. CDR3 DNA sequence: TGTGCCAGCAGCTTAGCAGGTGACAATAATTCACCCCTCCACTTT.

This clonotype came up many times. This chain connects TRBV5-1 to TRBJ1-5; 9 bases fit TRBD1. Unmatched junction bases numbered 0, after V lost 3 bases and J lost 5 bases. The V gene's germline CDR1 is SGHRS and CDR2 YFSETQ. CDR3 length: 13 amino acids. Here the CDR3 DNA reads TGCGCCAGCAGCTGGACAGGGGATCAGCCCCAGCATTTT. Translating it yields CASSWTGDQPQHF.

In this sample, this clonotype turned up many times. The genes are TRBV10-2 and TRBJ1-1; 7 bases line up with TRBD1. Germline lookup yields CDR1 WSHSY and CDR2 SAAADI. This CDR3 has 13 residues. J lost 6 bases, V lost 6 bases, and 7 bases had no gene match. The CDR3 nucleotides read TGCGCCAGCAGCATAACAGGGGAGGCTGAAGCTTTCTTT. Amino acids: CASSITGEAEAFF.

Points on this clonotype: No conserved phenylalanine or tryptophan is present at the end of the CDR3, so a read error is the likely explanation. The chain joins TRBV18 to TRBJ1-1; no firm D call. With 0 bases removed from V and 2 bases from J, the gap between germline ends came to 10 bases. Germline values: CDR1 KGHSH, CDR2 LQKENI. The CDR3 has 15 amino acids. The CDR3 DNA follows: TGTGCCAGCTCACCACCGTCCGACGGAAACACTGAAGCTTTCTTA. Amino acid sequence: CASSPPSDGNTEAFL.

As concerns this clonotype: A much larger clone differs by one base, so this may be a read error. The CDR3 DNA reads as TGTGCCAGTAACCGACAGGGTGGCAATCAGCCCCAGCATTTT. This translates into CASNRQGGNQPQHF. J is TRBJ1-5 and V is TRBV6-2 or TRBV6-3; 7 bases map to TRBD1. The V segment lost 9 bases and the J segment 2 bases; nucleotides outside the gene matches: 7. The CDR3 extends over 14 amino acids. From germline, CDR1 is MNHEY and CDR2 SVGEGT.

This clonotype was detected only a few times. The chain employs TRBV5-4 and TRBJ2-2; tentative D call: TRBD2 (7 bases). V lost 4 bases and J lost 3, with 19 bases in between. The CDR3 is 17 amino acids. Germline loops: CDR1 SGHNT, CDR2 YYREEE (reference sequence). CDR3 in DNA: TGTGCCAGCAGCCGGGGGTCGGGGGGCTTGCACACCGGGGAGCTGTTTTTT. Translated: CASSRGSGGLHTGELFF.

This clonotype was found many times. The chain recombines TRBV9 with TRBJ1-4, with TRBD1 matching 8 bases. This CDR3 region has 16 residues. The V and J ends lost 4 bases and 0 bases, in that order; junction bases with no gene match: 5. Germline lookup yields CDR1 SGDLS and CDR2 YYNGEE. In DNA form, the CDR3 reads TGTGCCAGCAGCCAAGGACAGGGAACAACTAATGAAAAACTGTTTTTT. Encoded protein: CASSQGQGTTNEKLFF.